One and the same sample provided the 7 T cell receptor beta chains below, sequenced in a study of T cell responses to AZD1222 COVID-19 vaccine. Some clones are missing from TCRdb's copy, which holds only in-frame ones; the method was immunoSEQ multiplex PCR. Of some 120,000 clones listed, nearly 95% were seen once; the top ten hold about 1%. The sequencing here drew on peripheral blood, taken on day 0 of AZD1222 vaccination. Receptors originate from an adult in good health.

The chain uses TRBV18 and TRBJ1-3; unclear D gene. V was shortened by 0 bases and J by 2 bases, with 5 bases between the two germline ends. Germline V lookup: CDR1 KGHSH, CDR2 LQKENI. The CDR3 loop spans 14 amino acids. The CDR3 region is CASSPPQTGNTIYF. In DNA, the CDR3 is TGTGCCAGCTCACCACCGCAGACTGGAAACACCATATATTTT. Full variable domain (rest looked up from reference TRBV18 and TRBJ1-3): NAGVMQNPRHLVRRRGQEARLRCSPMKGHSHVYWYRQLPEEGLKFMVYLQKENIIDESGMPKERFSAEFPKEGPSILRIQQVVRGDSAAYFCASSPPQTGNTIYFGEGSWLTVV.

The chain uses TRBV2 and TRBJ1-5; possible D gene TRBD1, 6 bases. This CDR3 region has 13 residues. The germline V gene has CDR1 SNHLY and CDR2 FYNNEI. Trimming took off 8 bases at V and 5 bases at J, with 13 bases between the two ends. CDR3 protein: CASGGQRDQPQHF. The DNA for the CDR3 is TGTGCCAGCGGGGGGCAGCGGGATCAGCCCCAGCATTTT. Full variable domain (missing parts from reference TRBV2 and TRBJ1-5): EPEVTQTPSHQVTQMGQEVILRCVPISNHLYFYWYRQILGQKVEFLVSFYNNEISEKSEIFDDQFSVERPDGSNFTLKIRSTKLEDSAMYFCASGGQRDQPQHFGDGTRLSIL.

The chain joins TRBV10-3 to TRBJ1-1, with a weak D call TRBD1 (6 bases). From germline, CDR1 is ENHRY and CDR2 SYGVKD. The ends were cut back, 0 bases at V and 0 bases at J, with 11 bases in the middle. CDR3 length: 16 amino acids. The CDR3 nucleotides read TGTGCCATCAGTGAGTCGACGGGGGGCCTGAACACTGAAGCTTTCTTT. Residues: CAISESTGGLNTEAFF.

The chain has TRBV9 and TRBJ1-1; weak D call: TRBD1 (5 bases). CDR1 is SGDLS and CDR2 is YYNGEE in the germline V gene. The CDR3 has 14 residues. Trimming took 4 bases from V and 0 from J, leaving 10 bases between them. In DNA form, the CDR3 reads TGTGCCAGCAGCCCCAGGGTCGTGAACACTGAAGCTTTCTTT. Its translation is CASSPRVVNTEAFF.

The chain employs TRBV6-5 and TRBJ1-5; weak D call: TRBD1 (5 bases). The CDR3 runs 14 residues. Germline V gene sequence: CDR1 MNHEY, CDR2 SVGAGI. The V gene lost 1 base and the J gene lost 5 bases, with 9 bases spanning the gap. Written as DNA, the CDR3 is TGTGCCAGCAGTTACTTAGGGGCTGATCAGCCCCAGCATTTT. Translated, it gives CASSYLGADQPQHF.

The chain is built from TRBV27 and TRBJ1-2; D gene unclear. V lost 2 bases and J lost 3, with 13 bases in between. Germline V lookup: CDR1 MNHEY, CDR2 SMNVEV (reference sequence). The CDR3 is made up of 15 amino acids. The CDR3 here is CASSLKTPRYYGYTF. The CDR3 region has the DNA TGTGCCAGCAGTTTAAAGACACCTCGGTACTATGGCTACACCTTC.

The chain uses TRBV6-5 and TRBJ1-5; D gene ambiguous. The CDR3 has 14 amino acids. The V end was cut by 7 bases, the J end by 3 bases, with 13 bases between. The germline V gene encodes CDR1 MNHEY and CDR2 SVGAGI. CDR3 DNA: TGTGCCAGCAACCCTTCAGGTCCCAATCAGCCCCAGCATTTT. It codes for CASNPSGPNQPQHF.